The source of this T cell receptor (beta chain) is a study of early T cells in non-severe SARS-CoV-2 infection. Whole-study context: Sequencing was performed on bulk RNA from unsorted whole blood, leaving chains unpaired. Study-wide results and limits: In VDJdb matching, anti-spike CD8 responses were favored while private and CD4 specificities went missing.

In germline, CDR1 is MNHEY, CDR2 SMNVEV (reference sequence). CDR3 length: 13 amino acids. V was shortened by 5 bases and J by 6 bases, with 10 bases between the two germline ends. This clonotype showed up many times. Its antigen is still unknown. Individual cDNA molecules carried attached unique molecular identifiers. Each CDR3 protein is one row after TCRdb ran MiXCR on the 5' RACE reads. The sample shows more than 65,000 distinct CDR3 sequences, approximately 14% of them seen only once. Sequenced input: whole blood. The chain uses TRBV27 and TRBJ1-4; maybe TRBD1 (5 bases). This receptor was obtained from an adult who was a healthcare worker with PCR-confirmed SARS-CoV-2 infection or an uninfected control (not recorded which). As DNA, the CDR3 is TGTGCCAGCAGTGTCGGGGGGTATGAAAAACTGTTTTTT. It translates to CASSVGGYEKLFF.